These 14 T cell receptor beta chains share one sample of origin, sequenced in a study of cytomegalovirus exposure and HLA in healthy donors. The PCR made use of 60 Vbeta and 13 Jbeta primers. The protocol was immunoSEQ multiplex PCR, while the TCRdb copy is restricted to in-frame clones and leaves out a portion. The table shows 150,000 to 200,000 clones, with around 79% occurring only once. Sequencing used PBMCs. The receptors here all came from a woman in her fifties or sixties in good health and CMV-seropositive.

This chain uses TRBV27 with TRBJ2-7; TRBD1 matches 9 bases. The CDR3 sequence is 14 residues long. Trimming at V came to 5 bases and at J to 2 bases, leaving 4 bases not matched to a gene. CDR1 and CDR2 from the germline V gene are MNHEY and SMNVEV (reference sequence). The CDR3 nucleotides are TGTGCCAGCAGTCCTCGGGACAGGGCCTACGAGCAGTACTTC. As protein: CASSPRDRAYEQYF.

The chain joins TRBV10-2 to TRBJ2-7, with 13 positions matching TRBD2. CDR3 length: 16 amino acids. J was trimmed by 1 base and V by 8 bases; bases with no gene match: 8. Germline CDR1 reads WSHSY; CDR2 reads SAAADI. CDR3 amino acids: CASVLPGLAGSYEQYF. CDR3 DNA: TGCGCCAGCGTACTCCCGGGACTAGCGGGATCCTACGAGCAGTACTTC.

CDR3 protein: CASSLRDRDYGYTF. CDR3 sequence (DNA): TGTGCCAGCAGCCTCCGGGACAGGGACTATGGCTACACCTTC. This chain joins TRBV7-2 and TRBJ1-2; 9 nucleotides agree with TRBD1. Germline V gene sequence: CDR1 SGHTA, CDR2 FQGNSA. This CDR3 comprises 14 residues. The junction had 4 bases not matched to a gene; V was cut back by 5 bases and J by 3 bases.

The chain joins TRBV29-1 to TRBJ2-5, with a tentative D call TRBD2 (6 bases). V lost 3 bases, J lost 5 bases, and 10 bases lay in between. CDR1 is SQVTM and CDR2 is ANQGSEA in the germline V gene. The CDR3 covers 12 residues. CDR3: CSVDLRGETQYF. The CDR3 DNA reads TGCAGCGTTGACCTTCGGGGGGAGACCCAGTACTTC. The whole variable domain, filled in from reference TRBV29-1 and TRBJ2-5, reads SAVISQKPSRDICQRGTSLTIQCQVDSQVTMMFWYRQQPGQSLTLIATANQGSEATYESGFVIDKFPISRPNLTFSTLTVSNMSPEDSSIYLCSVDLRGETQYFGPGTRLLVL.

The chain is built from TRBV27 and TRBJ1-5; no firm D call. The germline V and J ends were trimmed by 2 bases and 0 bases, with 17 bases remaining between them. The CDR3 totals 18 residues. Per the germline V gene, CDR1 is MNHEY and CDR2 is SMNVEV (reference sequence). In DNA, the CDR3 is TGTGCCAGCAGTTTAAACCCCCCGCGCGCCCTTAGCAATCAGCCCCAGCATTTT. Translating it yields CASSLNPPRALSNQPQHF.

This clone was counted a single time. The V call is TRBV5-4, the J call TRBJ2-7; 11 bases line up with TRBD1. Losses at the gene ends were 4 bases for V and 6 bases for J; bases not matched to a gene: 9. Germline CDR1 and CDR2: SGHNT and YYREEE (reference sequence). CDR3 length: 15 residues. CDR3 loop: CASSAARTGGTEQYF. CDR3 in DNA: TGTGCCAGCAGCGCGGCCAGGACAGGGGGCACCGAGCAGTACTTC. The whole variable domain, filled in from reference TRBV5-4 and TRBJ2-7, reads ETGVTQSPTHLIKTRGQQVTLRCSSQSGHNTVSWYQQALGQGPQFIFQYYREEENGRGNFPPRFSGLQFPNYSSELNVNALELDDSALYLCASSAARTGGTEQYFGPGTRLTVT.

The chain is built from TRBV2 and TRBJ2-1; TRBD2 aligns across 10 bases. CDR3 length equals 14 residues. Germline trimming cut 1 base from V and 10 bases from J; bases unmatched to any gene: 4. Germline V gene sequence: CDR1 SNHLY, CDR2 FYNNEI. The CDR3 spells CASSEEREGPEQFF. Written as DNA, the CDR3 is TGTGCCAGCAGTGAAGAGCGGGAGGGCCCCGAGCAGTTCTTC.

The chain is built from TRBV18 and TRBJ1-2, with D uncertain. Germline V gives CDR1 KGHSH, CDR2 LQKENI. This CDR3 comprises 13 residues. The ends were cut back, 2 bases at V and 2 bases at J, with 6 bases in the middle. The CDR3 DNA reads as TGTGCCAGCTCACCAGGAGGGAACTATGGCTACACCTTC. The encoded protein is CASSPGGNYGYTF.

This chain links TRBV11-2 with TRBJ2-1; 7 nucleotides align to TRBD2. V was clipped by 0 bases and J by 3 bases; unmatched bases: 2. Germline V gives CDR1 SGHAT, CDR2 FQNNGV. CDR3 length equals 15 residues. CDR3 residues: CASSLEGLDYNEQFF. CDR3 bases: TGTGCCAGCAGCTTAGAAGGACTAGACTACAATGAGCAGTTCTTC.

The chain joins TRBV7-9 to TRBJ2-5; D is uncertain. Trimming left V 5 bases short and J 3 bases short, with 10 bases between. Germline V gene data show CDR1 as SEHNR and CDR2 as FQNEAQ (reference sequence). The CDR3 runs to 13 residues. CDR3 bases: TGTGCCAGCAGCAGCATTACCGAAGAGACCCAGTACTTC. Translating it yields CASSSITEETQYF.

J is TRBJ2-2 and V is TRBV28, with a tentative D call TRBD2 (6 bases). Germline V CDR1 and CDR2: MDHEN, SYDVKM. The ends were cut back, 3 bases at V and 7 bases at J, with 9 bases in the middle. The CDR3 loop spans 13 amino acids. The CDR3 region has the DNA TGTGCCAGCAGTTTGAGGAGGGTCGGGGAGCTGTTTTTT. Translation: CASSLRRVGELFF.

The chain couples TRBV2 to TRBJ1-2; 9 nucleotides line up with TRBD1. CDR1 and CDR2 from the germline V gene are SNHLY and FYNNEI. Losses at the gene ends were 6 bases for V and 5 bases for J; bases not matched to a gene: 10. The CDR3 runs to 15 residues. The DNA of the CDR3 is TGTGCCAGCAGCCTTAAACAGGGGGCTCAGTATGGCTACACCTTC. Protein sequence: CASSLKQGAQYGYTF.

The chain is built from TRBV7-3 and TRBJ2-3; TRBD2 aligns across 8 bases. V lost 5 bases to trimming and J lost 4 bases; unmatched junction nucleotides: 5. The CDR3 extends over 14 amino acids. Germline CDR1 and CDR2: SGHTA and FQGTGA. CDR3 sequence reads: CASSSGTRSDTQYF. CDR3 nucleotide sequence: TGTGCCAGCAGCAGTGGGACTAGATCAGATACGCAGTATTTT.

Concerning this clone: The same CDR3 is also encoded by other DNA sequences in this sample. This chain joins TRBV7-3 and TRBJ2-1; 15 bases line up with TRBD2. This CDR3 contains 15 residues. Germline values: CDR1 SGHTA, CDR2 FQGTGA. Trimming at V came to 2 bases and at J to 7 bases, leaving 0 bases not matched to a gene. CDR3 in amino acids: CASSLGLAGGNEQFF. The DNA for the CDR3 is TGTGCCAGCAGCTTAGGACTAGCGGGAGGGAATGAGCAGTTCTTC. Full variable domain (missing parts from reference TRBV7-3 and TRBJ2-1): GAGVSQTPSNKVTEKGKYVELRCDPISGHTALYWYRQSLGQGPEFLIYFQGTGAADDSGLPNDRFFAVRPEGSVSTLKIQRTERGDSAVYLCASSLGLAGGNEQFFGPGTRLTVL.